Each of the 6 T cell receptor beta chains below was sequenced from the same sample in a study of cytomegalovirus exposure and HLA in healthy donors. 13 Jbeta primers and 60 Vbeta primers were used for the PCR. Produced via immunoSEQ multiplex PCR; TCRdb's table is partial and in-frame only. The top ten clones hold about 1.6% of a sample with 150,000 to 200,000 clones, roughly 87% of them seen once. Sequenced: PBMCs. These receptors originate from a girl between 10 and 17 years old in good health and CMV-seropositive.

The CDR3 protein is CASSLVRAGGSTDTQYF. The CDR3 nucleotides read TGCGCCAGCAGCTTGGTCCGGGCGGGGGGGAGCACAGATACGCAGTATTTT. The rearrangement links TRBV5-1 to TRBJ2-3; the match to TRBD2 covers 9 bases. CDR3 size: 17 residues. The V gene end was trimmed by 0 bases and the J gene end by 0 bases; junction bases not matched to a gene: 5. Looked up from germline, CDR1 is SGHRS and CDR2 is YFSETQ.

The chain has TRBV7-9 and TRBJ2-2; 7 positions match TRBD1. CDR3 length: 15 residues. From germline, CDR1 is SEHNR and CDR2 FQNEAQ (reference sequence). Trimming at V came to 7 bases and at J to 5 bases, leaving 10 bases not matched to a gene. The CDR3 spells CASTRDRGLTGELFF. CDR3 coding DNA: TGTGCCAGCACACGGGACAGAGGATTAACCGGGGAGCTGTTTTTT.

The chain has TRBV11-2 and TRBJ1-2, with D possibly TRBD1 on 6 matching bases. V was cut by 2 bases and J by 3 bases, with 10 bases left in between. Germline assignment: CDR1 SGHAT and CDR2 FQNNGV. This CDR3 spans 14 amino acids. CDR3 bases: TGTGCCAGCAGCTTAACGGGGGGCGACTATGGCTACACCTTC. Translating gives CASSLTGGDYGYTF.

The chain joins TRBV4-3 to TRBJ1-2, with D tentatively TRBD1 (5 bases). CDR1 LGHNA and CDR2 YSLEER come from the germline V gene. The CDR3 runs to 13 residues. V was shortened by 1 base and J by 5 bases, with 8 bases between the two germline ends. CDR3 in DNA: TGCGCCAGCAGCCAAGCCGACAGTTATGGCTACACCTTC. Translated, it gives CASSQADSYGYTF.

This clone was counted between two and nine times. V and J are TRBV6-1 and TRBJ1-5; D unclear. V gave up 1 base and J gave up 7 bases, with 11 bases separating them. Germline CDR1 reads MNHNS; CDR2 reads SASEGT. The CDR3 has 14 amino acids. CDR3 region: CASSEVGALQPQHF. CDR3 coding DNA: TGTGCCAGCAGTGAAGTGGGCGCCTTACAGCCCCAGCATTTT.

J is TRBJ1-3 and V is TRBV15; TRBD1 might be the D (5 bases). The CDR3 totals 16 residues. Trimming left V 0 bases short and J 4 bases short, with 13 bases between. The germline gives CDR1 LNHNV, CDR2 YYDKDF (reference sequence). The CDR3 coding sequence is TGTGCCACCAGCAGAGATCTTCCAGGGTCAGGAAACACCATATATTTT. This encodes CATSRDLPGSGNTIYF.